A single sample is the source of the 24 T cell receptor beta chains below, sequenced in a study of T cell responses to AZD1222 COVID-19 vaccine. Here immunoSEQ multiplex PCR was the method, and the copy in TCRdb shows in-frame clones only, minus some. The table has tens of thousands of clones, approximately 88% seen once. The sequencing used peripheral blood, collected 28 days after the second AZD1222 dose. These receptor sequences come from an adult who received the AZD1222 COVID-19 vaccine.

This clone has just a few counts. The V and J genes are TRBV10-3 and TRBJ1-6, with 11 nucleotides matching TRBD1. In germline, CDR1 is ENHRY, CDR2 SYGVKD. Trimming at V came to 6 bases and at J to 1 base, leaving 2 bases not matched to a gene. This CDR3 comprises 16 residues. The CDR3: CAISGTGGSYNSPLHF. The CDR3 DNA sequence: TGTGCCATCAGCGGGACAGGGGGATCCTATAATTCACCCCTCCACTTT.

J is TRBJ1-2 and V is TRBV4-1; 8 bases agree with TRBD1. The V gene end was trimmed by 4 bases and the J gene end by 2 bases; junction bases not matched to a gene: 3. CDR3 length: 14 residues. Germline lookup yields CDR1 MGHRA and CDR2 YSYEKL. The CDR3 spells CASSPWTGNYGYTF. The DNA of the CDR3 is TGCGCCAGCAGCCCCTGGACAGGGAACTATGGCTACACCTTC.

V usage is TRBV2 and J usage is TRBJ1-6; D remains ambiguous. V was trimmed by 7 bases and J by 0 bases, leaving 13 bases between them. Germline CDR1 reads SNHLY; CDR2 reads FYNNEI. This CDR3 has 16 amino acids. CDR3 nucleotide sequence: TGTGCCAGCACCCGAGAGCGTAGCTCCTATAATTCACCCCTCCACTTT. Translating gives CASTRERSSYNSPLHF.

J is TRBJ1-5 and V is TRBV4-1; possible D gene TRBD1, 6 bases. CDR1 MGHRA and CDR2 YSYEKL come from the germline V gene. V was shortened by 4 bases and J by 5 bases, with 15 bases between the two germline ends. The CDR3 is 15 amino acids. CDR3 protein: CASSRSTGVYQPQHF. CDR3 coding DNA: TGCGCCAGCAGCCGATCGACAGGTGTTTATCAGCCCCAGCATTTT.

The chain joins TRBV4-2 to TRBJ1-2, with D tentatively TRBD1 (6 bases). Trimming removed 0 bases from V and 5 bases from J, with 16 bases in between. Germline-derived CDR1 and CDR2 are LGHNA and YNFKEQ. The CDR3 sequence is 16 residues long. The CDR3 DNA is TGTGCCAGCAGCCAAGACCCCGGCAGGGGAACTTATGGCTACACCTTC. Its protein is CASSQDPGRGTYGYTF.

This chain joins TRBV6-4 and TRBJ1-2; no definite D call. Trimming removed 5 bases at V and 10 bases at J, with 17 bases between. Germline V gene lookup returns CDR1 MRHNA and CDR2 SNTAGT. There are 13 residues in the CDR3. CDR3 residues: CASSPGPGGHYTF. In nucleotides, the CDR3 is TGTGCCAGCAGTCCCGGGCCGGGAGGTCACTACACCTTC.

A note on this clone: One end of the junction fails to match germline, which may point to a read error. This CDR3 is CASSLGVDQPQHF. The CDR3 nucleotides read TGTGCTAGCAGCTTGGGGGTTGATCAGCCCCAGCATTTT. The gene calls are TRBV7-7 and TRBJ1-5; possible D gene TRBD1, 5 bases. The germline CDR1 and CDR2 sequences are SSHAT and FNYEAQ (reference sequence). The CDR3 is 13 residues long.

V is TRBV29-1 and J is TRBJ1-4, with D perhaps TRBD1 (6 bases). The germline V and J ends were trimmed by 0 bases and 7 bases, with 12 bases remaining between them. Germline CDR1 reads SQVTM; CDR2 reads ANQGSEA. This CDR3 spans 14 amino acids. The CDR3 region is CSVEDNGRGEKLFF. Here the CDR3 DNA reads TGCAGCGTTGAAGATAACGGCAGGGGTGAAAAACTGTTTTTT.

This sequence joins TRBV7-2 and TRBJ1-5, with D tentatively TRBD1 (6 bases). V lost 6 bases and J 0 bases, leaving 15 bases between the germline ends. CDR1 and CDR2 from the germline V gene are SGHTA and FQGNSA. There are 16 residues in the CDR3. DNA for the CDR3: TGTGCCAGCAGACCAGAAGGGGGTAATAGCAATCAGCCCCAGCATTTT. Amino acids: CASRPEGGNSNQPQHF.

The CDR3 nucleotides read TGTGCCAGCTCACCAACCCTAGCGGGGGGGCTCTACAATGAGCAGTTCTTC. This encodes CASSPTLAGGLYNEQFF. The genes are TRBV18 and TRBJ2-1; the match to TRBD2 covers 12 bases. Germline V CDR1 and CDR2: KGHSH, LQKENI. J lost 3 bases, V lost 2 bases, and 5 bases had no gene match. This CDR3 region has 17 residues. The full variable domain, completed using reference TRBV18 and TRBJ2-1, is NAGVMQNPRHLVRRRGQEARLRCSPMKGHSHVYWYRQLPEEGLKFMVYLQKENIIDESGMPKERFSAEFPKEGPSILRIQQVVRGDSAAYFCASSPTLAGGLYNEQFFGPGTRLTVL.

This chain joins TRBV7-8 and TRBJ2-3; 7 nucleotides match TRBD2. Germline V gene sequence: CDR1 SGHVS, CDR2 FQNEAQ. The CDR3 is made up of 14 amino acids. V dropped 11 bases and J dropped 2; count of bases not matched to a gene: 10. The CDR3 loop is CAARAGPNTDTQYF. The CDR3 DNA is TGTGCCGCCCGAGCGGGGCCAAACACAGATACGCAGTATTTT. Supplemented by reference TRBV7-8 and TRBJ2-3, the full variable domain reads GAGVSQSPRYKVAKRGQDVALRCDPISGHVSLFWYQQALGQGPEFLTYFQNEAQLDKSGLPSDRFFAERPEGSVSTLKIQRTQQEDSAVYLCAARAGPNTDTQYFGPGTRLTVL.

The chain is built from TRBV7-2 and TRBJ2-1; maybe TRBD1 (6 bases). The CDR3 extends over 15 amino acids. V was cut by 1 base and J by 9 bases, with 16 bases left in between. In germline, CDR1 is SGHTA, CDR2 FQGNSA. The CDR3 DNA reads TGTGCCAGCAGCTTAGGGACAGACCTTACAATTGAGCAGTTCTTC. Amino acid sequence: CASSLGTDLTIEQFF. Complete variable domain (other parts from reference TRBV7-2 and TRBJ2-1): GAGVSQSPSNKVTEKGKDVELRCDPISGHTALYWYRQSLGQGLEFLIYFQGNSAPDKSGLPSDRFSAERTGGSVSTLTIQRTQQEDSAVYLCASSLGTDLTIEQFFGPGTRLTVL.

V and J are TRBV9 and TRBJ2-3, with D hard to call. Trimming cost V 4 bases and J 2 bases, with 8 bases left between them. In germline, CDR1 is SGDLS, CDR2 YYNGEE. The CDR3 has 13 amino acids. Here the CDR3 reads CASSLGPTDTQYF. The CDR3 coding sequence is TGTGCCAGCAGCCTCGGTCCCACAGATACGCAGTATTTT.

V is TRBV5-4 and J is TRBJ2-5; possible D gene TRBD2, 7 bases. Per the germline V gene, CDR1 is SGHNT and CDR2 is YYREEE (reference sequence). V was cut by 3 bases and J by 4 bases, with 13 bases left in between. The CDR3 has 14 residues. DNA of the CDR3: TGTGCCAGCAGCTCCACGGGGGGCCGAGAGACCCAGTACTTC. This codes for CASSSTGGRETQYF.

This clone appeared once. This chain uses TRBV7-9 with TRBJ1-6, with D possibly being TRBD1 (6 bases). Germline CDR1 and CDR2: SEHNR and FQNEAQ (reference sequence). This CDR3 is 15 amino acids long. V was pared by 7 bases and J by 7 bases, with 17 bases between. CDR3 nucleotides: TGTGCCAGCACCGGACAGCGATCAGTGAATTCACCCCTCCACTTT. This sequence encodes CASTGQRSVNSPLHF.

This sequence joins TRBV7-2 and TRBJ2-1; D perhaps matches TRBD1 (6 bases). Germline-derived CDR1 and CDR2 are SGHTA and FQGNSA. The CDR3 sequence is 15 residues long. V lost 8 bases to trimming and J lost 0 bases, with 14 bases between them. CDR3 in DNA: TGTGCCAGCGTTTTGGGGGCGGTCTCCTACAATGAGCAGTTCTTC. Its translation: CASVLGAVSYNEQFF. The complete variable domain, with remaining parts taken from reference TRBV7-2 and TRBJ2-1, reads GAGVSQSPSNKVTEKGKDVELRCDPISGHTALYWYRQSLGQGLEFLIYFQGNSAPDKSGLPSDRFSAERTGGSVSTLTIQRTQQEDSAVYLCASVLGAVSYNEQFFGPGTRLTVL.

V is TRBV10-3 and J is TRBJ2-2; 8 nucleotides line up with TRBD2. Germline V gene sequence: CDR1 ENHRY, CDR2 SYGVKD. After removal of 6 bases from V and 6 bases from J, the junction contained 6 bases not matched to a gene. CDR3 size: 14 residues. Here the CDR3 reads CAISGGAFAGELFF. CDR3 coding DNA: TGTGCCATCAGCGGGGGGGCCTTCGCCGGGGAGCTGTTTTTT.

The chain is built from TRBV7-9 and TRBJ2-7; D is unclear. V lost 4 bases to trimming and J lost 5 bases, with 9 bases between them. The CDR3 is 12 amino acids. Germline loops: CDR1 SEHNR, CDR2 FQNEAQ (reference sequence). The CDR3 DNA reads TGTGCCAGCAGCTCCTTCCGGGACGAGCAGTACTTC. Encoded protein: CASSSFRDEQYF.

This clone was seen a few times. The chain has TRBV28 and TRBJ2-7, with 7 bases matching TRBD1. The V gene end was trimmed by 5 bases and the J gene end by 0 bases; junction bases not matched to a gene: 7. There are 15 residues in the CDR3. Germline values: CDR1 MDHEN, CDR2 SYDVKM. CDR3: CASSPPGTDSYEQYF. The CDR3 DNA reads TGTGCCAGCAGTCCCCCCGGGACAGACTCCTACGAGCAGTACTTC.

This clone was detected only once. CDR3 amino acids: CASSYSGLAGGPADTQYF. For the CDR3, the DNA is TGTGCCAGCAGTTACTCGGGTCTAGCGGGGGGGCCTGCAGATACGCAGTATTTT. This chain uses TRBV6-2 or TRBV6-3 with TRBJ2-3; 12 bases are a match to TRBD2. The CDR3 covers 18 residues. V shed 0 bases, J shed 4 bases, and the junction held 8 bases outside the gene matches. Per germline, CDR1 MNHEY and CDR2 SVGEGT.

V gene TRBV7-9 combines with J gene TRBJ2-3; D is uncertain. The germline V and J ends were trimmed by 5 bases and 2 bases, with 5 bases remaining between them. The V gene's germline CDR1 is SEHNR and CDR2 FQNEAQ (reference sequence). The CDR3 extends over 12 amino acids. For the CDR3, the DNA is TGTGCCAGCAGCCCCGACACAGATACGCAGTATTTT. Encoded protein: CASSPDTDTQYF.

This chain connects TRBV4-2 to TRBJ2-4; TRBD2 matches 7 bases. V was clipped by 1 base and J by 7 bases; unmatched bases: 16. Germline CDR1 LGHNA, CDR2 YNFKEQ. This CDR3 has 18 residues. CDR3 coding DNA: TGTGCCAGCAGCCAAGTGGGAGGGTACGCGAATAAGGGGAACATTCAGTACTTC. Amino acids: CASSQVGGYANKGNIQYF.

The V call is TRBV25-1, the J call TRBJ1-2; D gene unclear. The CDR3 has 12 amino acids. The germline V gene encodes CDR1 MGHDK and CDR2 SYGVNS. Trimming stripped 3 bases from V and 8 bases from J, with 10 bases between. The CDR3 sequence: CASSDQLEGYTF. The CDR3 coding sequence is TGTGCCAGCAGTGACCAACTTGAAGGCTACACCTTC.

The chain recombines TRBV12-5 with TRBJ1-5; D call uncertain. Between the trimmed V and J ends, which lost 6 bases and 6 bases, there was a span of 6 bases. This CDR3 region has 11 residues. Germline V lookup: CDR1 LGHNT, CDR2 FRNRAP. The CDR3 loop reads CASGWSQPQHF. The CDR3 DNA is TGTGCTAGTGGCTGGAGTCAGCCCCAGCATTTT.